This T cell receptor (beta chain) was identified during a study of human T cells and chemical hapten exposure. This sample's time point: pre-sensitization, week 0. This sample's treatment: therapeutic diphenylcyclopropenone sensitization with weekly scalp DPC. Trimming took off 2 bases at V and 0 bases at J, with 8 bases between the two ends. The CDR3 has 15 amino acids. From germline, CDR1 is MNHEY and CDR2 SVGEGT. MiXCR, applied by TCRdb to the RACE reads, yields one record per CDR3 protein. The table records over 30,000 distinct CDR3 sequences, 7.5% to 8% of them present only once. The V gene is TRBV6-2 or TRBV6-3, the J gene TRBJ2-4; no definite D call. The source was whole blood, collected in connection with sensitization to the hapten diphenylcyclopropenone (DPC). This clonotype was obtained from a woman aged 45 to 65 with alopecia areata. Some clones in this sample may be carry-over from other donors' samples. The CDR3 DNA reads as TGTGCCAGCAGTTACGACACTCTAGCCAAAAACATTCAGTACTTC. Its protein product is CASSYDTLAKNIQYF.